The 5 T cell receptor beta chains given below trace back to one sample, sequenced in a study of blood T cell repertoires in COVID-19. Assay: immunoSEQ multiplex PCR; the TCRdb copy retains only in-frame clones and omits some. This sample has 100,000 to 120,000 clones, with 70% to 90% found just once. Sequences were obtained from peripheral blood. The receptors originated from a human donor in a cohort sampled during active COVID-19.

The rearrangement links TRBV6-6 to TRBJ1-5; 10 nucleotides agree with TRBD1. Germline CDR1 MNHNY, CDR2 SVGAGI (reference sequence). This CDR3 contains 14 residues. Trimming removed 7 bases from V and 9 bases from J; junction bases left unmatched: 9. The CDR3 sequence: CASTTGQGFLPQHF. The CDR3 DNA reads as TGTGCCAGCACTACGGGACAGGGGTTTCTGCCCCAGCATTTT.

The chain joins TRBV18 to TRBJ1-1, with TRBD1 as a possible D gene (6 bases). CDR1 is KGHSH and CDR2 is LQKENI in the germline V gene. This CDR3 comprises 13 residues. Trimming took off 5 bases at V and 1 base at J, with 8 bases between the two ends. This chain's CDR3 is CASSTGQNTEAFF. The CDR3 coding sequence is TGTGCCAGCTCAACAGGGCAGAACACTGAAGCTTTCTTT.

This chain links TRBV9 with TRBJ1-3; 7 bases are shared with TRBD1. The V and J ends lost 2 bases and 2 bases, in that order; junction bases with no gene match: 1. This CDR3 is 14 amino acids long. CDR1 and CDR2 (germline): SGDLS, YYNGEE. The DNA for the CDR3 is TGTGCCAGCAGCGTGACAGGGCCTGGAAACACCATATATTTT. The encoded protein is CASSVTGPGNTIYF. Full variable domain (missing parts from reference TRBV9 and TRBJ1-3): DSGVTQTPKHLITATGQRVTLRCSPRSGDLSVYWYQQSLDQGLQFLIQYYNGEERAKGNILERFSAQQFPDLHSELNLSSLELGDSALYFCASSVTGPGNTIYFGEGSWLTVV.

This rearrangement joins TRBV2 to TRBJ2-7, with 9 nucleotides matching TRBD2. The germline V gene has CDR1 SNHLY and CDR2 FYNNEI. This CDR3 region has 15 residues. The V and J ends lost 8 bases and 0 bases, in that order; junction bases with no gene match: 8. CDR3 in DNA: TGTGCCAGCGGAGGAAGGACTAGCGCCTCCTACGAGCAGTACTTC. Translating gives CASGGRTSASYEQYF.

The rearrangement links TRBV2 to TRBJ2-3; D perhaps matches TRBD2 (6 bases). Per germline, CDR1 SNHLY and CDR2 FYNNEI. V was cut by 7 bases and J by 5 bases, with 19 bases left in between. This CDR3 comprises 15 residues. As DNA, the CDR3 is TGTGCCAGCATCCTATCACCCGCCGGGGGAGATACGCAGTATTTT. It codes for CASILSPAGGDTQYF.